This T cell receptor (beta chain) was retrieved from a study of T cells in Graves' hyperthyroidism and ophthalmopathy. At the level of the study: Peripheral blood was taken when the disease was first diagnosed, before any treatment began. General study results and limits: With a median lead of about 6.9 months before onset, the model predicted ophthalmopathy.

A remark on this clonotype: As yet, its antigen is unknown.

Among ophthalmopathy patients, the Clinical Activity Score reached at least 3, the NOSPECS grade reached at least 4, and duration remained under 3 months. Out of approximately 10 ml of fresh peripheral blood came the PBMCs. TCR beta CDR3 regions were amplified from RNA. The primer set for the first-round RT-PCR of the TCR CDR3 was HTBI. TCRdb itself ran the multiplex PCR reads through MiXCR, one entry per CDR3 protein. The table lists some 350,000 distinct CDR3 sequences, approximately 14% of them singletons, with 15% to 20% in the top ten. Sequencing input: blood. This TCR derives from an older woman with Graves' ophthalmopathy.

This chain's CDR3 is CASSIGAGQGAPGELFF. DNA of the CDR3: TGTGCCAGTAGTATAGGCGCCGGACAGGGGGCGCCCGGGGAGCTGTTTTTT. The V call is TRBV19, the J call TRBJ2-2; 11 positions match TRBD1. Germline loops: CDR1 LNHDA, CDR2 SQIVND (reference sequence). Germline trimming cut 1 base from V and 6 bases from J; bases unmatched to any gene: 7. The CDR3 contains 17 residues.